This TCR beta chain was obtained from a study of control samples from healthy donors and cancer patients (TCRdb year 2020). Regarding this clone: No cognate antigen has been identified for it. No base quality information exists; no much larger clone differs at one position.

The CDR3, from cysteine to phenylalanine, totals 14 residues. This entry keeps only the CDR3 DNA: 42 bases, framed from base 1. The germline V gene yields SGHRS for CDR1 and YFSETQ for CDR2. V and J are truncated by 4 bases and 11 bases respectively, leaving an intervening sequence of 19 bases. The library was generated by the immunoSEQ multiplex PCR assay. TCRdb obtained this table from immuneACCESS and retained in-frame rearrangements with V and J assigned. These tables miss some clones; where compared with another copy, unresolved V genes account for less than half of the shortfall, and the remainder is unexplained. This sample comprises approximately 79,000 clones, 70% to 90% of them detected only once. The ten top clones hold more than 5.5% of the sample.

The clonotype comes from a man between 45 and 60 years old in good health. The sample taken for sequencing was blood. The chain employs TRBV5-1 and TRBJ1-5; TRBD1 is a weak D gene call, 5 bases matching. The CDR3 in this case is CASSPGGGVGAQHF. Here is the DNA: TGCGCCAGCAGCCCAGGTGGGGGGGTCGGGGCCCAGCATTTT. This CDR3, with the reference TRBV5-1 and TRBJ1-5 proteins standing in past its ends, gives the full variable domain KAGVTQTPRYLIKTRGQQVTLSCSPISGHRSVSWYQQTPGQGLQFLFEYFSETQRNKGNFPGRFSGRQFSNSRSEMNVSTLELGDSALYLCASSPGGGVGAQHFGDGTRLSIL.